Below are 9 T cell receptor beta chains sequenced from a single sample in a study of OX40 agonist ivuxolimab in advanced cancers. The assay was immunoSEQ multiplex PCR, and TCRdb's table has in-frame clones only and misses some. The sample records around 53,000 clones, almost 90% being singletons. This specimen was CD4+ or CD8+ T cells sorted from blood, taken in a trial of the OX40 agonist ivuxolimab. The origin of the receptors is an adult with an advanced solid tumor such as melanoma, head and neck, liver or kidney cancer.

This sequence joins TRBV15 and TRBJ2-4; D might be TRBD1 (7 bases). The CDR3 totals 16 residues. V lost 5 bases and J lost 3, with 17 bases in between. CDR1 LNHNV and CDR2 YYDKDF come from the germline V gene (reference sequence). The CDR3 region is CATSGGTVLGKNIQYF. The CDR3 nucleotides read TGTGCCACCAGCGGCGGGACAGTCCTAGGCAAAAACATTCAGTACTTC.

V and J are TRBV29-1 and TRBJ2-5, with D hard to call. V shed 1 base and J shed 7 bases, with 1 base lying between them. This CDR3 is built from 9 residues. The V gene's germline CDR1 is SQVTM and CDR2 ANQGSEA. In nucleotides, the CDR3 is TGCAGCGTTGAAGGGACCCAGTACTTC. Translating it yields CSVEGTQYF. The whole variable domain, remainder taken from reference TRBV29-1 and TRBJ2-5, is SAVISQKPSRDICQRGTSLTIQCQVDSQVTMMFWYRQQPGQSLTLIATANQGSEATYESGFVIDKFPISRPNLTFSTLTVSNMSPEDSSIYLCSVEGTQYFGPGTRLLVL.

The CDR3 DNA follows: TGTGCCAGCAGCTTAGGCGGCCAAAGCAATCAGCCCCAGCATTTT. Encoded protein: CASSLGGQSNQPQHF. This chain links TRBV7-9 with TRBJ1-5; D is undetermined. Deletions cut 1 base from V and 1 base from J, with 8 bases between. CDR1 is SEHNR, CDR2 FQNEAQ, per germline (reference sequence). The CDR3 is 15 residues long.

DNA of the CDR3: TGTGCCAGCAGACCCAACACGGGCGGGCCCCAGTACTTC. This sequence encodes CASRPNTGGPQYF. V and J are TRBV2 and TRBJ2-5; tentatively, D is TRBD2 (5 bases). Trimming stripped 6 bases from V and 9 bases from J, with 17 bases between. The CDR3 runs 13 residues. Germline V gene data show CDR1 as SNHLY and CDR2 as FYNNEI.

The CDR3 sequence is CASSRAADQETQYF. The CDR3 nucleotides are TGTGCCAGCAGTCGAGCCGCCGATCAAGAGACCCAGTACTTC. The chain joins TRBV28 to TRBJ2-5, with D unresolved. This CDR3 comprises 14 residues. The germline CDR1 and CDR2 sequences are MDHEN and SYDVKM. Trimming shortened V by 5 bases and J by 2 bases, and 12 bases separated the two germline ends.

The CDR3 DNA follows: TGTGCCTGGGGGCGGGGGGGGAAGCACGAGCAGTACTTC. This encodes CAWGRGGKHEQYF. The rearrangement links TRBV30 to TRBJ2-7, with 9 bases fitting TRBD2. V was clipped by 5 bases and J by 5 bases; unmatched bases: 7. This CDR3 is 13 amino acids long. Per germline, CDR1 GTSNPN and CDR2 SVGIG (reference sequence).

This rearrangement joins TRBV28 to TRBJ2-7, with 9 bases matching TRBD2. The CDR3 has 15 residues. J lost 2 bases, V lost 1 base, and 3 bases had no gene match. Germline V CDR1 and CDR2: MDHEN, SYDVKM. DNA of the CDR3: TGTGCCAGCAGTTTATCCGGGACTAGCCCCTACGAGCAGTACTTC. Translating it yields CASSLSGTSPYEQYF.

This sequence joins TRBV28 and TRBJ1-4; TRBD1 might be the D (6 bases). The germline V gene has CDR1 MDHEN and CDR2 SYDVKM. V lost 6 bases and J 0 bases, leaving 14 bases between the germline ends. This CDR3 spans 16 amino acids. CDR3 DNA sequence: TGTGCCAGCAGAACAGACAGGTATGCAACTAATGAAAAACTGTTTTTT. It codes for CASRTDRYATNEKLFF.

The chain combines TRBV7-9 with TRBJ2-1; 9 nucleotides match TRBD2. The CDR3 runs 18 residues. Germline-derived CDR1 and CDR2 are SEHNR and FQNEAQ (reference sequence). The V segment lost 4 bases and the J segment 6 bases; nucleotides outside the gene matches: 16. CDR3 DNA sequence: TGTGCCAGCAGCTCCCTTACCCGGGGACTAGCTGGGAGCAATGAGCAGTTCTTC. Amino acids: CASSSLTRGLAGSNEQFF.